Described below is a single TCR beta chain sequence and its context. This clonotype has a handful of counts. There is no known antigen for this receptor. No base quality information exists; no much larger clone differs at one position. Compared with germline, V lacks 6 bases and J lacks 7 bases; bases without a gene match: 4. Per the germline V gene, SGHAT is the CDR1 and FQNNGV is the CDR2. The CDR3 spans 15 residues, from the cysteine through the phenylalanine. Only CDR3 DNA is held: 45 bases, read in frame from base 1. The run used an Illumina NovaSeq 6000. TCRalpha and TCRbeta cDNA libraries were constructed by 5'RACE with constant-segment primers, with sample barcodes and unique molecular identifiers being introduced. Trizol reagent was used to extract RNA from every sample. Amplification of the libraries took two PCR steps, and the second step added a second sample barcode plus Illumina TruSeq adapters. Sequencing of libraries was performed on an Illumina NovaSeq with 2 x 150 bp paired-end reads. From the authors' description of their analysis: Reads were demultiplexed and collapsed into UMI-guided consensus sequences with migec v1.2.7. Using mixcr v2.1.11, UMI consensuses were aligned to TRA and TRB V and J templates and then assembled into clonotypes. A clonotype was counted as expanded or contracted only when both edgeR and NoisET called the clonotype significant, with the noise models trained on biological replicates. For edgeR calls, the cutoffs were a false discovery rate-adjusted p below 0.01 and a log2 fold-change threshold of 1. As an exploratory analysis of dynamics, max-normalized trajectories of the 1000 most abundant clonotypes were examined with PCA combined with hierarchical clustering. Separately sequenced CD4+ and CD8+ repertoires were used to assign the CD4 or CD8 phenotype of responding clones. In TCRdb, the public reads were trimmed at Q25 with fastp and aligned with MiXCR, with productive beta chains retained. When rows share a CDR3 protein, they turn into one entry using the most common DNA and genes. TCRdb's processing, not the study's, gives the V and J calls here. Counted in this sample were roughly 580,000 distinct CDR3 sequences; 18% of them appeared once. The top ten clonotypes cover more than 10% of the sample.

The data belong to a study of T-cell memory formation after mild COVID-19 (dated by TCRdb to the early 2020s). Study-wide context: TCR sequence clusters from the two donors were largely donor specific. The cohort was made up of two young adult volunteers, one female and one male, who were previously healthy. T-cell clones expanding and contracting after mild COVID-19 in a couple of donors were tracked by longitudinal TCRalpha and TCRbeta repertoire sequencing.

Beyond this particular receptor, the publication reports: The study covered only two mild cases, and larger cohorts including severe cases with pre-infection samples were considered necessary. Contracting CD4+ clones turned up mainly in the CM and EM memory subsets, whereas EMRA was where CD8+ clones were enriched. Balanced CD4/CD8 phenotypes were observed for clones contracting from day 15 to 85, whereas a bias towards CD4+ was observed for a second wave of clones expanding from day 15 to 37. SARS-CoV-2 specificity was not confirmed for the second-wave clones peaking on day 37. The detection of some responding clones in pre-infection memory suggests that pre-existing cross-reactive memory T cells joined the SARS-CoV-2 response.

PBMCs were isolated by Ficoll-Paque density gradient centrifugation. This clonotype was sampled from an adult woman who had mild COVID-19 (a few samples of this study predate the infection). The sample titles of this study are shuffled in the database, so cell type and time point are left out; the donor was told from shared clones. The sample comprised PBMCs or a T cell subset sorted from them (not recorded which). The chain is encoded by TRBV11-2 joined to TRBJ2-1, with 15 bases matching TRBD2. CDR3 reads: CASSWTSGGANEQFF. Here is the DNA: TGTGCCAGCAGTTGGACTAGCGGGGGGGCAAATGAGCAGTTCTTC. The full variable domain, completed from the reference TRBV11-2 and TRBJ2-1 proteins outside the CDR3, reads EAGVAQSPRYKIIEKRQSVAFWCNPISGHATLYWYQQILGQGPKLLIQFQNNGVVDDSQLPKDRFSAERLKGVDSTLKIQPAKLEDSAVYLCASSWTSGGANEQFFGPGTRLTVL.